The present T cell receptor (beta chain) was sequenced within a study of CD8 T cells in ankylosing spondylitis. Quantitative barcoded 5'-RACE was used to prepare TCR beta libraries. TCRdb processed the 5' RACE reads anew with MiXCR; each CDR3 protein has one entry. The sample contains 250,000 to 300,000 distinct CDR3 sequences, 20% of which appear only once. This clonotype was seen many times. This CDR3 has 14 residues. Losses at the gene ends were 6 bases for V and 6 bases for J; bases not matched to a gene: 7. Sequencing used blood, either unsorted or a sorted T cell fraction (not recorded which). The sequence was obtained from a male donor with ankylosing spondylitis or in good health (not recorded which). The V call is TRBV12-3 or TRBV12-4, the J call TRBJ2-3; TRBD2 matches 9 bases. The CDR3 reads CASRVAGVTDTQYF. The CDR3 coding sequence is TGTGCCAGCAGGGTAGCGGGAGTGACGGATACGCAGTATTTT.